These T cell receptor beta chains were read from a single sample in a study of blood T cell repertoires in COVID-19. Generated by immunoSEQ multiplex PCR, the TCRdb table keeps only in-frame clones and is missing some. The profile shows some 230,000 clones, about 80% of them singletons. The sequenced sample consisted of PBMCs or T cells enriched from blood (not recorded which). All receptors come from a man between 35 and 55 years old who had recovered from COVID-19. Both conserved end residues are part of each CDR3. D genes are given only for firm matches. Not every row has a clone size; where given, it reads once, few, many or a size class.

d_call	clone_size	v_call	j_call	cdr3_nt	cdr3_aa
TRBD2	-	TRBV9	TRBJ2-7	TGTGCCAGCAGCATCGGAGGGACTACTCTCTACGAGCAGTACTTC	CASSIGGTTLYEQYF
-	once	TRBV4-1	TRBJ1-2	TGCGCCAGCAGCCAGAACAGGGACTATGGCTACACCTTC	CASSQNRDYGYTF
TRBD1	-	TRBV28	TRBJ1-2	TGTGCCAGCAGTTTAGCACAGGGGACGGGCGGCTACACCTTC	CASSLAQGTGGYTF
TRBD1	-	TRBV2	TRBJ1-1	TGTGCCGGGACAGTGAACACTGAAGCTTTCTTT	CAGTVNTEAFF
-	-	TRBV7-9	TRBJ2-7	TGTGCCAGCAGCCCTGATCCGACTCCCTTCCAGCAGTACTTC	CASSPDPTPFQQYF
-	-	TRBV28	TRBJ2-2	TGTGCCAGCAGTCCCCCGGGACAACAAATAGAGCTGTTTTTT	CASSPPGQQIELFF
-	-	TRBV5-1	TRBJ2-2	TGCGCCAGCAGCTTGGGCGGTCAGGGATACGGGGAGCTGTTTTTT	CASSLGGQGYGELFF
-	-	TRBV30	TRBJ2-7	TGTGCCTGGGCGTCAGGGGCGTGGGAGCAGTACTTC	CAWASGAWEQYF
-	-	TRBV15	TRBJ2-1	TGTGCCACCAGCCTTCGAAGGGGGTACAATGAGCAGTTCTTC	CATSLRRGYNEQFF
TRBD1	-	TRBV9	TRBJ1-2	TGTGCCAGCAGCGTAGCTCCCAACGGACAGGGACACTATGGCTACACCTTC	CASSVAPNGQGHYGYTF
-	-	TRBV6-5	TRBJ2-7	TGTGCCAGGGGGCCCGGTACCTACGAGCAGTACTTC	CARGPGTYEQYF
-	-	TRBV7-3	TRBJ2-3	TGTGCCAGCAGCTCGCGGGACTTCACAGATACGCAGTATTTT	CASSSRDFTDTQYF
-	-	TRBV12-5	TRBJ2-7	TGTGCTAGTGGTTTTGGGGGGTCCTACGAGCAGTACTTC	CASGFGGSYEQYF
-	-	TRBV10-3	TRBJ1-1	TGTGCCATCAGCCCTACGGCGCAGGGTTCGGGTGAAGCTTTCTTT	CAISPTAQGSGEAFF
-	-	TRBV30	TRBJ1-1	TGTGCCTGGAGTGTGGGGCGGACGAACACTGAAGCTTTCTTT	CAWSVGRTNTEAFF
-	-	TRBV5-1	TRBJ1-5	TGCGCCAGCAGCTTGTCCCAGGGCCAGCCCCAGCATTTT	CASSLSQGQPQHF
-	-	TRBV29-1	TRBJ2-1	TGCAGCGTTGAGGGCGCCCAGGATGAGCAGTTCTTC	CSVEGAQDEQFF
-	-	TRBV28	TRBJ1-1	TGTGCCAGCAGCGGACTATCCGGGCCCACTGAAGCTTTCTTT	CASSGLSGPTEAFF
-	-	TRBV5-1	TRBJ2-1	TGCGCCAGCAGCTTGGGGATGGCAGCGCCGGATGAGCAGTTCTTC	CASSLGMAAPDEQFF
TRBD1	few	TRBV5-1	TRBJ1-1	TGCGCCAGCAGCCCGGAAACAGGGGCCACTGAAGCTTTCTTT	CASSPETGATEAFF
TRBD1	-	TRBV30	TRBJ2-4	TGTGCCTGGAGCCCAGGGGGCTTAGCCAAAAACATTCAGTACTTC	CAWSPGGLAKNIQYF
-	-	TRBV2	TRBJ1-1	TGTGCCAGTAAGCTTCAGGGAAACACTGAAGCTTTCTTT	CASKLQGNTEAFF
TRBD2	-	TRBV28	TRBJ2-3	TGTGCCAGCAGTTCAGCGGGAGGGCCCGGCACAGATACGCAGTATTTT	CASSSAGGPGTDTQYF
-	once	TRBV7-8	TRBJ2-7	TGTGCCAGCAGCTCCGTAGACTCCTACGAGCAGTACTTC	CASSSVDSYEQYF
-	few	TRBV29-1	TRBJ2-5	TGCAGCGTGTTAGGAGGGTTCGAGACCCAGTACTTC	CSVLGGFETQYF
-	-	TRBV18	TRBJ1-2	TGTGCCAGCTCACCGGACAGTAACTATGGCTACACCTTC	CASSPDSNYGYTF
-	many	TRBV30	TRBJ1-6	TGTGCCTGGAGTCTCCTCCTGGGGGCGCGATCACCCCTCCACTTT	CAWSLLLGARSPLHF
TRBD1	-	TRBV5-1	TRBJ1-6	TGCGCCAGCAGCTTGACCGGGACAGGGGGTTCACCCCTCCACTTT	CASSLTGTGGSPLHF